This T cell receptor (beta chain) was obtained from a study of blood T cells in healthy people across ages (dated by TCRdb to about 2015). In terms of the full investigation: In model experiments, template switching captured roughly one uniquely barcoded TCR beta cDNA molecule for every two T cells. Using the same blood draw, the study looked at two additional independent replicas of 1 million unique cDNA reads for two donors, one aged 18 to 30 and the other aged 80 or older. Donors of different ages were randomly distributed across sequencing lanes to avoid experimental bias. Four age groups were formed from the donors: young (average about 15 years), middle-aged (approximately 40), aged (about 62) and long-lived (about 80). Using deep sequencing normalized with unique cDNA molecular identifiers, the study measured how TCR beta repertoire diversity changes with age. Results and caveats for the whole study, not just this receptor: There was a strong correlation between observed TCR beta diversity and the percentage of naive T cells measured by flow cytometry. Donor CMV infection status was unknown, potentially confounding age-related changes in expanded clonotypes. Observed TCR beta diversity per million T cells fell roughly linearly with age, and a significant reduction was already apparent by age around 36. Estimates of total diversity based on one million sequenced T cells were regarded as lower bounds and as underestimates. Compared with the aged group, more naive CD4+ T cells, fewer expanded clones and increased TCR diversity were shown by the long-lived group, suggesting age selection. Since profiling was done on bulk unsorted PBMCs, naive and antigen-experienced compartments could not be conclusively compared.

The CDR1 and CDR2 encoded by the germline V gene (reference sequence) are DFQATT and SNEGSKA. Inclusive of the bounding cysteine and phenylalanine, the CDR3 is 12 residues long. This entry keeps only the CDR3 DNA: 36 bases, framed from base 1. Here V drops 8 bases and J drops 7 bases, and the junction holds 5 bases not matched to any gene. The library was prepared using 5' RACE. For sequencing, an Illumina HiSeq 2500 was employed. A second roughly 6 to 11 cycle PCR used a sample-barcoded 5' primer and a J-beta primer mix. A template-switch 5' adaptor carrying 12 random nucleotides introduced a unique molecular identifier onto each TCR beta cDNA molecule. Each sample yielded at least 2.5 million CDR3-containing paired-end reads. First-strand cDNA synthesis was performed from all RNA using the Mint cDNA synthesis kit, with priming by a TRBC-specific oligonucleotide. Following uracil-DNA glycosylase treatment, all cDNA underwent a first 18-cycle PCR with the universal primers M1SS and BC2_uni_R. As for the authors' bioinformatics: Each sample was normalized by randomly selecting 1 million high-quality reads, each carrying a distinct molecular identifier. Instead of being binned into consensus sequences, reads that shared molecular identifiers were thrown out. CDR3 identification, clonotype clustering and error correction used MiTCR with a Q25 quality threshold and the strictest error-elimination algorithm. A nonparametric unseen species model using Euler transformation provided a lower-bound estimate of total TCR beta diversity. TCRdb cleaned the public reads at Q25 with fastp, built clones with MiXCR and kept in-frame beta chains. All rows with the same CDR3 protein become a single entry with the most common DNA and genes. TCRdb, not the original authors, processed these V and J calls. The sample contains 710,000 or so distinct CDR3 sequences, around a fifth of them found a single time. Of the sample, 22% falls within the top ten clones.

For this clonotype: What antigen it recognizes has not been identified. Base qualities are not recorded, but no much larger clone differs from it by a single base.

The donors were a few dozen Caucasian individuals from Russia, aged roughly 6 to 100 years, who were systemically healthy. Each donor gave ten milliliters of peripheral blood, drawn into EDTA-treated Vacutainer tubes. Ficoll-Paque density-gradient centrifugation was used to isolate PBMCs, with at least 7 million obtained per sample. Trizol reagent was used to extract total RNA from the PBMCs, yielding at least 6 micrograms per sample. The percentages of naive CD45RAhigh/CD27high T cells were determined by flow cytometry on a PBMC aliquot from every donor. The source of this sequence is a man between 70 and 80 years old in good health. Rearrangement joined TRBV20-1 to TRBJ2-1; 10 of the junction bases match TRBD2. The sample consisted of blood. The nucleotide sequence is TGCAGTACCACTAGCGGGGTGAATGAGCAGTTCTTC. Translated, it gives CSTTSGVNEQFF.